One and the same sample provided the 7 T cell receptor beta chains below, sequenced in a study of T cell clonality in common variable immunodeficiency. General study results and limits: Common variable immunodeficiency TCR beta sequences reportedly had fewer deletions and N-nucleotide insertions.

Measured with immunoSEQ multiplex PCR; TCRdb has only the in-frame clones, and not every one. This sample comprises 30,000 to 40,000 clones, none seen once only. No antigen has been assigned to these receptors. Sequenced material: peripheral blood mononuclear cells. The receptors shown here come from a human donor with common variable immunodeficiency.

There are many counts of this clone. With the read ending 3 residues before the CDR3 end, the germline J gene is used to fill in that end. The V gene is TRBV10-1, the J gene TRBJ2-1; 9 bases are a match to TRBD1. CDR3 length: 15 amino acids. The V gene's germline CDR1 is WNHNN and CDR2 SYGVQD (reference sequence). Unmatched junction bases numbered 5, after V lost 0 bases and J lost 8 bases. The CDR3: CASSESPWTGDEQFF. The sequenced part of the CDR3 DNA is TGCGCCAGCAGTGAGTCTCCCTGGACAGGGGATGAG.

This clone was seen at least ten times. The read finishes 3 residues shy of the CDR3 end, and the germline J gene is used to complete it. This chain joins TRBV7-3 and TRBJ2-1; D remains unclear. Germline V gene sequence: CDR1 SGHTA, CDR2 FQGTGA. The CDR3 runs 15 residues. The V and J ends lost 3 bases and 0 bases respectively, with 9 bases between them. The CDR3 sequence: CASSLRISSYNEQFF. The CDR3 bases that were read are TGTGCCAGCAGCTTGCGGATTAGCTCCTACAATGAG.

Note on this clone: The read halts 3 residues ahead of the CDR3 end, with the missing end drawn from the germline J gene. V usage is TRBV6-1 and J usage is TRBJ2-7, with D possibly matching TRBD1 (5 bases). Trimming pared 2 bases from V and 0 bases from J, leaving 11 bases between. CDR1 and CDR2 (germline): MNHNS, SASEGT. This CDR3 is 15 amino acids long. CDR3 bases read: TGTGCCAGCAGTGAAACCGAGACAGTCTCCTACGAG. Translated, it gives CASSETETVSYE. The CDR3 as a whole reads CASSETETVSYEQYF.

This clone was detected many times. Partial CDR3 DNA: TGTGCCAGTAAGCACTCTGGGGCCAACGTC. Translation gives CASKHSGANV. The whole CDR3 region reads CASKHSGANVLTF. The rearrangement links TRBV19 to TRBJ2-6; D is undetermined. The read ends 3 residues before the CDR3 terminus; that terminus is restored from the germline J gene. Trimming pared 7 bases from V and 0 bases from J, leaving 4 bases between. Looked up from germline, CDR1 is LNHDA and CDR2 is SQIVND (reference sequence). This CDR3 has 13 amino acids.

This clone was recorded a few times. The CDR3 end is not reached by the read, which stops 3 residues before it; the germline J gene fills it in. This rearrangement joins TRBV6-2 or TRBV6-3 to TRBJ2-7; TRBD1 might be the D (6 bases). Trimming pared 0 bases from V and 3 bases from J, leaving 15 bases between. The V gene's germline CDR1 is MNHEY and CDR2 SVGEGT. CDR3 length equals 16 residues. The CDR3 DNA, read in part, is TGTGCCAGCAGTTACTCGAGACAGGATTGGGGCTACGAG. It is translated as CASSYSRQDWGYE. The CDR3, in full, reads CASSYSRQDWGYEQYF.

This clone was seen at least ten times. The CDR3 goes on 3 residues after the read ends, and that part is filled in from the germline J gene. The J gene is TRBJ2-2, the V gene TRBV2; 10 bases map to TRBD1. CDR1 and CDR2 (germline): SNHLY, FYNNEI. V gave up 6 bases and J gave up 6 bases; unmatched junction bases: 4. The CDR3 spans 14 residues. Here the CDR3 reads CASSRQGAAGELFF. CDR3 bases read: TGTGCCAGCAGCAGACAGGGGGCAGCCGGGGAG.

Details on this clone: The read is 3 residues too short to cover the CDR3 end, so that end is filled in from the germline J gene. The V gene is TRBV5-1, the J gene TRBJ2-3; possibly TRBD2 for D (5 bases). The CDR3 has 12 amino acids. Per the germline V gene, CDR1 is SGHRS and CDR2 is YFSETQ. The V and J ends lost 2 bases and 6 bases respectively, with 7 bases between them. CDR3 DNA, as far as it was read: TGCGCCAGCAGCTTACTAGAGGATACG. Translating gives CASSLLEDT. The full CDR3 protein reads CASSLLEDTQYF.